Following are 10 T cell receptor beta chains from one sample sequenced in a study of shared clonotypes between healthy human individuals. Positive CCR7 selection of CD45RO-negative cells yielded the naive CD8 cells, and terminally differentiated effector memory CD45RA+ cells were excluded. Some clones are missing from TCRdb's copy, which holds only in-frame ones; the method was immunoSEQ multiplex PCR. The table includes roughly 2,000,000 clones, approximately 95% detected once. Sequenced material: naive CD8+ T cells sorted from blood. The receptors derive from a young man in good health.

The chain combines TRBV5-1 with TRBJ1-1; the D gene is possibly TRBD1 (6 bases). Germline V gives CDR1 SGHRS, CDR2 YFSETQ. The CDR3 sequence is 14 residues long. Trimming took off 5 bases at V and 5 bases at J, with 16 bases between the two ends. CDR3 protein: CASRPSTGGTEAFF. In nucleotides, the CDR3 is TGCGCCAGCAGACCTTCGACAGGAGGTACTGAAGCTTTCTTT. The whole variable domain, remainder taken from reference TRBV5-1 and TRBJ1-1, is KAGVTQTPRYLIKTRGQQVTLSCSPISGHRSVSWYQQTPGQGLQFLFEYFSETQRNKGNFPGRFSGRQFSNSRSEMNVSTLELGDSALYLCASRPSTGGTEAFFGQGTRLTVV.

About this clone itself: Other nucleotide sequences from this sample produce the same CDR3. This chain links TRBV5-1 with TRBJ1-4, with a tentative D call TRBD1 (6 bases). The CDR3 runs to 14 residues. The V gene's germline CDR1 is SGHRS and CDR2 YFSETQ. V dropped 2 bases and J dropped 8 bases, with 13 bases sitting between them. The CDR3 loop reads CASSLQGQGEKLFF. The CDR3 DNA reads TGCGCCAGCAGCTTACAGGGACAAGGGGAAAAACTGTTTTTT.

This clone was observed once. CDR3 residues: CATASGTGIYVRHEQYF. As DNA, the CDR3 is TGTGCCACCGCGTCCGGGACAGGGATATACGTGAGGCACGAGCAGTACTTC. The chain has TRBV28 and TRBJ2-7; TRBD1 matches 9 bases. The CDR3 length is 17 residues. Germline trimming cut 10 bases from V and 5 bases from J; bases unmatched to any gene: 21. Looked up from germline, CDR1 is MDHEN and CDR2 is SYDVKM.

V is TRBV18 and J is TRBJ1-5; D call uncertain. V dropped 3 bases and J dropped 0 bases, with 15 bases sitting between them. Germline-derived CDR1 and CDR2 are KGHSH and LQKENI. The CDR3 consists of 17 residues. The chain's CDR3 is CASSPRPGLHSNQPQHF. In nucleotides, the CDR3 is TGTGCCAGCTCACCGAGGCCGGGTTTACATAGCAATCAGCCCCAGCATTTT.

The chain employs TRBV5-1 and TRBJ2-6; D is ambiguous. The CDR3 is made up of 17 amino acids. Trimming left V 0 bases short and J 0 bases short, with 10 bases between. Germline V gene data show CDR1 as SGHRS and CDR2 as YFSETQ. The CDR3 loop is CASSLVGLSSGANVLTF. CDR3 coding DNA: TGCGCCAGCAGCTTGGTAGGCTTAAGCTCTGGGGCCAACGTCCTGACTTTC.

This chain joins TRBV5-1 and TRBJ2-3, with a weak D call TRBD2 (7 bases). CDR1 is SGHRS, CDR2 YFSETQ, per germline. The CDR3 contains 21 residues. The V gene lost 0 bases and the J gene lost 0 bases, with 26 bases spanning the gap. CDR3 nucleotide sequence: TGCGCCAGCAGCTTGGCCTTGTCCCGGACTAGGGGGATGGGGAGCACAGATACGCAGTATTTT. This sequence encodes CASSLALSRTRGMGSTDTQYF. Full variable domain (outside the CDR3, taken from reference TRBV5-1 and TRBJ2-3): KAGVTQTPRYLIKTRGQQVTLSCSPISGHRSVSWYQQTPGQGLQFLFEYFSETQRNKGNFPGRFSGRQFSNSRSEMNVSTLELGDSALYLCASSLALSRTRGMGSTDTQYFGPGTRLTVL.

The V and J genes are TRBV28 and TRBJ1-2; TRBD1 is a possible D gene (6 bases). Germline V gene sequence: CDR1 MDHEN, CDR2 SYDVKM. This CDR3 region has 13 residues. The ends were cut back, 4 bases at V and 7 bases at J, with 13 bases in the middle. CDR3 sequence reads: CASSWFGDTGYTF. As DNA, the CDR3 is TGTGCCAGCAGTTGGTTCGGGGACACTGGCTACACCTTC.

V and J are TRBV11-2 and TRBJ1-2; 7 nucleotides line up with TRBD1. Germline V gives CDR1 SGHAT, CDR2 FQNNGV. The CDR3 sequence is 16 residues long. The V gene end was trimmed by 4 bases and the J gene end by 4 bases; junction bases not matched to a gene: 12. The DNA for the CDR3 is TGTGCCAGCAGCTCTGGACAGGTAGAACTATCCTATGGCTACACCTTC. Translating it yields CASSSGQVELSYGYTF. The variable domain in full, with the rest retrieved from reference TRBV11-2 and TRBJ1-2, is EAGVAQSPRYKIIEKRQSVAFWCNPISGHATLYWYQQILGQGPKLLIQFQNNGVVDDSQLPKDRFSAERLKGVDSTLKIQPAKLEDSAVYLCASSSGQVELSYGYTFGSGTRLTVV.

In its sample, this clone was seen once. The J gene is TRBJ2-7, the V gene TRBV5-4; 9 positions match TRBD1. Germline-derived CDR1 and CDR2 are SGHNT and YYREEE (reference sequence). After removal of 7 bases from V and 1 base from J, the junction contained 6 bases not matched to a gene. There are 14 residues in the CDR3. CDR3 sequence: CASGTGQGSYEQYF. CDR3 nucleotides: TGTGCCAGCGGGACGGGACAGGGATCCTACGAGCAGTACTTC.

In the case of this clone: Other DNA sequences of this sample code for an identical CDR3. The rearrangement links TRBV27 to TRBJ1-5; weak D call: TRBD1 (5 bases). Germline CDR1 is MNHEY and CDR2 is SMNVEV (reference sequence). Trimming left V 2 bases short and J 1 base short, with 6 bases between. The CDR3 sequence is 14 residues long. This chain's CDR3 is CASSLAGSNQPQHF. DNA for the CDR3: TGTGCCAGCAGTTTAGCAGGGAGCAATCAGCCCCAGCATTTT.